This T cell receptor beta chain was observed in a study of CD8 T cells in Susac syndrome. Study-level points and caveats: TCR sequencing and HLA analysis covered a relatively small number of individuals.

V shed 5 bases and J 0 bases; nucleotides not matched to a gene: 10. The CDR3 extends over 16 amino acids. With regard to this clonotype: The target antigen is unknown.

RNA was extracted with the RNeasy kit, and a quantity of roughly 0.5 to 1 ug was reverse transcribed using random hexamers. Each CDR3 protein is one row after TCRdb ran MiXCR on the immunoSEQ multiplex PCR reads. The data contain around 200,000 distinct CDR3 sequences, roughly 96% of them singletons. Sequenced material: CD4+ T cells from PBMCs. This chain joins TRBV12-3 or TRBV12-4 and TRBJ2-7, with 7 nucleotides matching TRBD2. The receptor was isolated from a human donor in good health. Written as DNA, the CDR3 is TGTGCCAGCAGTCCTCCTGGGGGGGGGAGCTCCTACGAGCAGTACTTC. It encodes CASSPPGGGSSYEQYF.